These 28 T cell receptor beta chains were sequenced from one sample in a study of shared clonotypes between healthy human individuals (TCRdb year 2020). Libraries were built with the immunoSEQ multiplex PCR assay. The table comes from immuneACCESS by way of TCRdb, which keeps in-frame sequences with V and J called. Part of the clones is missing from these tables; in studies checked, under half for an unresolved V gene and the rest for unknown reasons. The table for this sample lists around 1.5 million clones; 95% to 99% of them were counted only once. The ten largest clones take up 0.45% of the sample. The specimen was naive CD4+ T cells sorted from blood. This specimen's cell subset or site label, interpreted: CD45RA+ positively selected. The receptor source for this set is a man aged 25 to 40 in good health.

This clone has a single count. This chain uses TRBV5-1 with TRBJ2-3; 10 bases are shared with TRBD2. Germline V gene sequence: CDR1 SGHRS, CDR2 YFSETQ. V dropped 3 bases and J dropped 2; count of bases not matched to a gene: 9. This CDR3 comprises 17 residues. CDR3 sequence reads: CASSSNLAGVSTDTQYF. The CDR3 nucleotides read TGCGCCAGCAGCTCAAACCTAGCGGGAGTCTCCACAGATACGCAGTATTTT.

V gene TRBV5-5 combines with J gene TRBJ2-5; the D gene could be TRBD1 or TRBD2 (5 bases each). In germline, CDR1 is SGHKS, CDR2 YYEKEE (reference sequence). V shed 7 bases and J shed 2 bases, with 15 bases lying between them. The CDR3 consists of 14 residues. CDR3 sequence: CASLAYGGQETQYF. In DNA form, the CDR3 reads TGTGCCAGCTTAGCTTATGGGGGACAAGAGACCCAGTACTTC.

This clone came up once. This rearrangement joins TRBV6-5 to TRBJ2-7; 10 nucleotides agree with TRBD2. This CDR3 comprises 13 residues. V shed 6 bases and J 3 bases; nucleotides not matched to a gene: 2. Looked up from germline, CDR1 is MNHEY and CDR2 is SVGAGI. In DNA form, the CDR3 reads TGTGCCAGCAGCACTAGCGGGGTCTACGAGCAGTACTTC. Protein product: CASSTSGVYEQYF.

The chain is built from TRBV2 and TRBJ2-1, with TRBD2 matching 10 bases. The J segment lost 6 bases and the V segment lost 1 base, leaving 6 bases of the junction unmatched. The CDR3 length is 16 residues. The germline V gene has CDR1 SNHLY and CDR2 FYNNEI. Here the CDR3 DNA reads TGTGCCAGCAGTGAAGAAACTAGCGGGATTGGCAATGAGCAGTTCTTC. Translating it yields CASSEETSGIGNEQFF.

This clone showed up just once. The chain couples TRBV2 to TRBJ1-2; a possible D gene is TRBD1 (5 bases). CDR3 length equals 15 residues. V lost 7 bases and J lost 7, with 22 bases in between. Per the germline V gene, CDR1 is SNHLY and CDR2 is FYNNEI. CDR3 amino acids: CASTLQGMESFGYTF. DNA of the CDR3: TGTGCCAGCACCCTTCAGGGAATGGAGTCCTTTGGCTACACCTTC.

The chain is built from TRBV29-1 and TRBJ2-1; maybe TRBD2 (6 bases). This CDR3 is built from 16 residues. The V gene's germline CDR1 is SQVTM and CDR2 ANQGSEA. V was cut by 2 bases and J by 3 bases, with 17 bases left in between. The CDR3 is CSVEPGSAKGYNEQFF. CDR3 DNA sequence: TGCAGCGTTGAACCCGGGAGCGCTAAAGGCTACAATGAGCAGTTCTTC.

V is TRBV7-9 and J is TRBJ2-2, with 13 bases that match TRBD2. V lost 5 bases and J lost 1; bases outside the gene matches: 7. Germline CDR1 is SEHNR and CDR2 is FQNEAQ (reference sequence). The CDR3 sequence is 18 residues long. This chain's CDR3 is CASSRWTSGSKNTGELFF. The DNA of the CDR3 is TGTGCCAGCAGCCGCTGGACTAGCGGGAGCAAGAACACCGGGGAGCTGTTTTTT.

The V and J genes are TRBV29-1 and TRBJ1-5; TRBD1 matches 9 bases. CDR1 is SQVTM and CDR2 is ANQGSEA in the germline V gene. The V and J ends lost 6 bases and 6 bases, in that order; junction bases with no gene match: 9. The CDR3 spans 14 residues. The CDR3 region has the DNA TGCAGCGTGAGGAACAGGGGGCTGGGTCAGCCCCAGCATTTT. As protein: CSVRNRGLGQPQHF.

The rearrangement uses TRBV27 and TRBJ2-5; weak D call: TRBD1 (6 bases). CDR1 and CDR2 (germline): MNHEY, SMNVEV (reference sequence). CDR3 length: 12 amino acids. V lost 6 bases, J lost 4 bases, and 9 bases lay in between. The CDR3 sequence is CASSQQGETQYF. In nucleotides, the CDR3 is TGTGCCAGCAGCCAACAGGGAGAGACCCAGTACTTC.

The chain combines TRBV7-2 with TRBJ2-3; D is unresolved. Trimming pared 1 base from V and 10 bases from J, leaving 12 bases between. The germline V gene encodes CDR1 SGHTA and CDR2 FQGNSA. CDR3 length: 13 amino acids. For the CDR3, the DNA is TGTGCCAGCAGCTTAGTAAGACACCGGGCGCAGTATTTT. As protein: CASSLVRHRAQYF.

This rearrangement joins TRBV5-1 to TRBJ2-7; D unresolved. The CDR3 is made up of 13 amino acids. V lost 7 bases and J lost 9, with 20 bases in between. Germline loops: CDR1 SGHRS, CDR2 YFSETQ. CDR3 loop: CASSEVQHGGQYF. The CDR3 region has the DNA TGCGCCAGCTCTGAGGTCCAGCACGGCGGGCAGTACTTC.

This clone was counted once. The chain links TRBV5-6 to TRBJ2-6; D perhaps matches TRBD1 (6 bases). Germline loops: CDR1 SGHDT, CDR2 YYEEEE. The CDR3 totals 15 residues. Trimming left V 3 bases short and J 2 bases short, with 9 bases between. The CDR3 is CASSSQGTGANVLTF. The CDR3 coding sequence is TGTGCCAGCAGCTCACAGGGAACTGGGGCCAACGTCCTGACTTTC.

The chain joins TRBV9 to TRBJ2-3; 12 positions agree with TRBD2. The trim removed 0 bases at V and 5 bases at J, leaving 7 bases unmatched. Germline loops: CDR1 SGDLS, CDR2 YYNGEE. The CDR3 runs to 17 residues. DNA of the CDR3: TGTGCCAGCAGCGTAGCTAGGACTAGCGGGATGGTAGATACGCAGTATTTT. As protein: CASSVARTSGMVDTQYF.

The chain carries TRBV5-1 and TRBJ2-7; D call uncertain. Germline V CDR1 and CDR2: SGHRS, YFSETQ. Between the trimmed V and J ends, which lost 4 bases and 0 bases, there was a span of 17 bases. There are 16 residues in the CDR3. CDR3 loop: CASSQEAQISSYEQYF. The CDR3 DNA is TGCGCCAGCAGCCAAGAAGCGCAGATTAGCTCCTACGAGCAGTACTTC.

This clone came up once. This chain joins TRBV15 and TRBJ2-2, with D unclear. The CDR3 is 12 residues long. Looked up from germline, CDR1 is LNHNV and CDR2 is YYDKDF (reference sequence). V lost 0 bases and J 9 bases, leaving 5 bases between the germline ends. The CDR3 is CATSRDHWELFF. The CDR3, as DNA: TGTGCCACCAGCAGAGATCACTGGGAGCTGTTTTTT.

The chain uses TRBV4-2 and TRBJ2-4; 8 bases fit TRBD1. Germline V gene lookup returns CDR1 LGHNA and CDR2 YNFKEQ. The CDR3 totals 17 residues. V was pared by 0 bases and J by 2 bases, with 6 bases of the junction left unmatched. Here the CDR3 DNA reads TGTGCCAGCAGCCAAGAACGACAGGGGATCTCCAAAAACATTCAGTACTTC. It is translated as CASSQERQGISKNIQYF.

This chain links TRBV20-1 with TRBJ2-3; D is possibly TRBD2 (5 bases). Trimming stripped 7 bases from V and 4 bases from J, with 9 bases between. This CDR3 comprises 11 residues. The V gene's germline CDR1 is DFQATT and CDR2 SNEGSKA (reference sequence). The CDR3 sequence is CSVTGSDTQYF. CDR3 nucleotide sequence: TGCAGTGTGACGGGATCAGATACGCAGTATTTT.

This clone was counted only a few times. The same CDR3 arises from other DNA sequences in this sample as well. This rearrangement joins TRBV2 to TRBJ2-7; D is perhaps TRBD1 (6 bases). CDR3 size: 12 residues. Germline lookup yields CDR1 SNHLY and CDR2 FYNNEI. V lost 6 bases and J lost 1, with 7 bases in between. CDR3 coding DNA: TGTGCCAGCAGGGACAGATCCTACGAGCAGTACTTC. This sequence encodes CASRDRSYEQYF. Full variable domain (outside the CDR3, taken from reference TRBV2 and TRBJ2-7): EPEVTQTPSHQVTQMGQEVILRCVPISNHLYFYWYRQILGQKVEFLVSFYNNEISEKSEIFDDQFSVERPDGSNFTLKIRSTKLEDSAMYFCASRDRSYEQYFGPGTRLTVT.

The genes are TRBV2 and TRBJ2-3; D might be TRBD2 (5 bases). CDR3 length: 14 amino acids. Per the germline V gene, CDR1 is SNHLY and CDR2 is FYNNEI. Trimming removed 8 bases from V and 2 bases from J, with 14 bases in between. The CDR3: CASLASRHTDTQYF. The CDR3, as DNA: TGTGCCAGCTTGGCTAGCAGGCACACAGATACGCAGTATTTT.

The J gene is TRBJ1-1, the V gene TRBV5-1; no clear D. V gave up 0 bases and J gave up 3 bases, with 15 bases separating them. This CDR3 contains 16 residues. CDR1 is SGHRS, CDR2 YFSETQ, per germline. The CDR3 DNA follows: TGCGCCAGCAGCTTGGAGGGTTCCGTAGAGGACACTGAAGCTTTCTTT. Protein sequence: CASSLEGSVEDTEAFF.

The chain couples TRBV18 to TRBJ1-2, with 7 nucleotides matching TRBD1. Germline CDR1 and CDR2: KGHSH and LQKENI. CDR3 length: 16 residues. J gave up 0 bases and V 2 bases, and 6 bases lay outside the gene matches. The CDR3 is CASSPVRQGTNYGYTF. CDR3 nucleotides: TGTGCCAGCTCACCAGTTCGACAGGGAACTAACTATGGCTACACCTTC.

This clone appeared once. V usage is TRBV28 and J usage is TRBJ2-7; 8 nucleotides agree with TRBD2. The CDR3 runs to 15 residues. CDR1 and CDR2 from the germline V gene are MDHEN and SYDVKM. Trimming took 0 bases from V and 4 from J; bases not matched to a gene: 5. The DNA of the CDR3 is TGTGCCAGCAGTTTATGGTCGGGAGGGCCGTACGAGCAGTACTTC. Its translation: CASSLWSGGPYEQYF. Based on the CDR3 plus reference TRBV28 and TRBJ2-7, the full variable domain is DVKVTQSSRYLVKRTGEKVFLECVQDMDHENMFWYRQDPGLGLRLIYFSYDVKMKEKGDIPEGYSVSREKKERFSLILESASTNQTSMYLCASSLWSGGPYEQYFGPGTRLTVT.

The genes are TRBV6-5 and TRBJ1-4; D is perhaps TRBD1 (5 bases). V dropped 8 bases and J dropped 7 bases, with 20 bases sitting between them. The CDR3 has 15 residues. Germline V gene sequence: CDR1 MNHEY, CDR2 SVGAGI. This CDR3 is CASGRQPSGTEKLFF. CDR3 nucleotide sequence: TGTGCCAGCGGGCGACAGCCCTCCGGTACTGAAAAACTGTTTTTT.

Of note for this clone: This sample also contains other DNA sequences that code for the same CDR3. The chain links TRBV28 to TRBJ1-4, with 7 bases lining up with TRBD1. The length of the CDR3 is 12 residues. Germline V gene data show CDR1 as MDHEN and CDR2 as SYDVKM. Trimming at V came to 6 bases and at J to 8 bases, leaving 3 bases not matched to a gene. The CDR3 coding sequence is TGTGCCAGCAGCCCGGGACAGGAAAAACTGTTTTTT. It yields the protein CASSPGQEKLFF.

This chain connects TRBV10-3 to TRBJ1-2; 8 bases map to TRBD1. CDR1 and CDR2 (germline): ENHRY, SYGVKD. Trimming removed 0 bases from V and 8 bases from J; junction bases left unmatched: 8. This CDR3 has 15 residues. CDR3 DNA: TGTGCCATCAGTGAGTCCCGGAACAGGGGGGTAGGCTACACCTTC. As protein: CAISESRNRGVGYTF.

This clone was picked up one time. The chain has TRBV18 and TRBJ1-1, with D hard to call. V was clipped by 7 bases and J by 1 base, with 10 bases between them. Germline V gene data show CDR1 as KGHSH and CDR2 as LQKENI. This CDR3 has 13 amino acids. CDR3 in amino acids: CASFQSANTEAFF. CDR3 DNA: TGTGCCAGCTTTCAGTCAGCGAACACTGAAGCTTTCTTT.

The V and J genes are TRBV29-1 and TRBJ2-7; D may correspond to TRBD1 or TRBD2 (5 bases each). CDR3 size: 13 residues. The V end was cut by 6 bases, the J end by 0 bases, with 12 bases between. From germline, CDR1 is SQVTM and CDR2 ANQGSEA. CDR3 amino acids: CSVVGDPSYEQYF. The CDR3 DNA is TGCAGCGTCGTGGGGGACCCCTCCTACGAGCAGTACTTC.

The rearrangement uses TRBV11-3 and TRBJ2-5; the D is unclear. The CDR3 length is 14 residues. The ends were cut back, 0 bases at V and 1 base at J, with 6 bases in the middle. Germline V lookup: CDR1 SGHNT, CDR2 YENEEA. CDR3 nucleotides: TGTGCCAGCAGCTTAGAGGCAGGCCAAGAGACCCAGTACTTC. It encodes CASSLEAGQETQYF.